A selection of T cell receptor beta chains follows, all from one sample in a study of blood T cell repertoires in COVID-19. Only in-frame clones appear in the TCRdb table, and some are missing; sequencing was by immunoSEQ multiplex PCR. This table has roughly 150,000 clones, approximately 80% appearing once. The specimen was PBMCs or T cells enriched from blood (not recorded which). The receptors here all came from a man in his sixties or seventies who had been exposed to COVID-19. Both conserved end residues are part of each CDR3. The order of the fields is CDR3 DNA, CDR3 protein, CDR3 length, D gene, J gene, V gene, clone size. The D gene is left open where the match is weak. A row's size may be missing; if present it is once, few, many or a size class.

cdr3_nt: TGTGCCAGCAGCTTGGGAACAGATGTTAACTATGGCTACACCTTC
cdr3_aa: CASSLGTDVNYGYTF
cdr3_length: 15
d_call: .
j_call: TRBJ1-2
v_call: TRBV5-4
clone_size: few

cdr3_nt: TGTGCCAGCAGCTTAGAAGTTCAGCCCAGCGCAGATACGCAGTATTTT
cdr3_aa: CASSLEVQPSADTQYF
cdr3_length: 16
d_call: .
j_call: TRBJ2-3
v_call: TRBV7-2
clone_size: .

cdr3_nt: TGTGCCAGCACCCAAGGCCGGGACAGGGAAGCTTTCTTT
cdr3_aa: CASTQGRDREAFF
cdr3_length: 13
d_call: TRBD1
j_call: TRBJ1-1
v_call: TRBV27
clone_size: .

cdr3_nt: TGTGCCAGCTCAATAGATCAGGACAGGGCGCTCTATGGCTACACCTTC
cdr3_aa: CASSIDQDRALYGYTF
cdr3_length: 16
d_call: TRBD1
j_call: TRBJ1-2
v_call: TRBV18
clone_size: .

cdr3_nt: TGCGCCAGCAGCTTGGGTGACAGGGGGAAGTTCTTC
cdr3_aa: CASSLGDRGKFF
cdr3_length: 12
d_call: TRBD1
j_call: TRBJ2-1
v_call: TRBV5-1
clone_size: once

cdr3_nt: TGTGCCTGGAGTGGCGGAGGGGGCAATCAGCCCCAGCATTTT
cdr3_aa: CAWSGGGGNQPQHF
cdr3_length: 14
d_call: .
j_call: TRBJ1-5
v_call: TRBV30
clone_size: .

cdr3_nt: TGCGCCAGCAGTCAATCTCACGGGACACCACTACCGAGGAAACTATACAATGAGCAGTTCTTC
cdr3_aa: CASSQSHGTPLPRKLYNEQFF
cdr3_length: 21
d_call: .
j_call: TRBJ2-1
v_call: TRBV23-1
clone_size: .

cdr3_nt: TGTGCCAGCAGCTTAGGCGGCGCGGGAGATTCGTCCGAGCAGTACTTC
cdr3_aa: CASSLGGAGDSSEQYF
cdr3_length: 16
d_call: TRBD2
j_call: TRBJ2-7
v_call: TRBV13
clone_size: .

cdr3_nt: TGTGCCAGCAGCTCCGGGACAGGGGCCGTAGATACGCAGTATTTT
cdr3_aa: CASSSGTGAVDTQYF
cdr3_length: 15
d_call: TRBD1
j_call: TRBJ2-3
v_call: TRBV28
clone_size: .

cdr3_nt: TGTGCCAGTTCACCCGGCGGGGGGGGACTCCAAGAGACCCAGTACTTC
cdr3_aa: CASSPGGGGLQETQYF
cdr3_length: 16
d_call: TRBD2
j_call: TRBJ2-5
v_call: TRBV25-1
clone_size: .

cdr3_nt: TGTGCCAGTAGTGTAGACAGTTTTCAGCCCCAGCATTTT
cdr3_aa: CASSVDSFQPQHF
cdr3_length: 13
d_call: .
j_call: TRBJ1-5
v_call: TRBV19
clone_size: .

cdr3_nt: TGTGCCAGCAGGAAGGACAGCTCCTACGAGCAGTACTTC
cdr3_aa: CASRKDSSYEQYF
cdr3_length: 13
d_call: .
j_call: TRBJ2-7
v_call: TRBV12-3/TRBV12-4
clone_size: .

cdr3_nt: TGTGCCAGCAGTCACGGGGGGCGAGAGACCCAGTACTTC
cdr3_aa: CASSHGGRETQYF
cdr3_length: 13
d_call: .
j_call: TRBJ2-5
v_call: TRBV27
clone_size: once

cdr3_nt: TGTGCCAGCAGCCTAATGCGACAGTCCTACGAGCAGTACTTC
cdr3_aa: CASSLMRQSYEQYF
cdr3_length: 14
d_call: .
j_call: TRBJ2-7
v_call: TRBV11-2
clone_size: .

cdr3_nt: TGTGCCAGTCACACGGGAGGGGGCAATCAGCCCCAGCATTTT
cdr3_aa: CASHTGGGNQPQHF
cdr3_length: 14
d_call: .
j_call: TRBJ1-5
v_call: TRBV19
clone_size: .

cdr3_nt: TGTGCCAGCAGCTTAGTAGCCGGGAGGGGGAACACCGGGGAGCTGTTTTTT
cdr3_aa: CASSLVAGRGNTGELFF
cdr3_length: 17
d_call: TRBD2
j_call: TRBJ2-2
v_call: TRBV7-2
clone_size: once

cdr3_nt: TGTGCCAGCAGTGAACCCCGAGACTCCTACAATGAGCAGTTCTTC
cdr3_aa: CASSEPRDSYNEQFF
cdr3_length: 15
d_call: .
j_call: TRBJ2-1
v_call: TRBV25-1
clone_size: .

cdr3_nt: TGTGCCAGCTCATCAGCCTTCTTCAGGGGGCGAGAGTGGGGCTACACCTTC
cdr3_aa: CASSSAFFRGREWGYTF
cdr3_length: 17
d_call: TRBD1
j_call: TRBJ1-2
v_call: TRBV18
clone_size: .

cdr3_nt: TGTGCCAGTGGAACCGGGACAGCCAATTCACCCCTCCACTTT
cdr3_aa: CASGTGTANSPLHF
cdr3_length: 14
d_call: TRBD1
j_call: TRBJ1-6
v_call: TRBV6-5
clone_size: .

cdr3_nt: TGTGCCAGCAGTTATGCCTGGACAGGGGGATTCCGGGATGGCTACACCTTC
cdr3_aa: CASSYAWTGGFRDGYTF
cdr3_length: 17
d_call: TRBD1
j_call: TRBJ1-2
v_call: TRBV6-2/TRBV6-3
clone_size: .

cdr3_nt: TGTGCCAGCAGTGCTCGTACTGAAGCTTTCTTT
cdr3_aa: CASSARTEAFF
cdr3_length: 11
d_call: .
j_call: TRBJ1-1
v_call: TRBV2
clone_size: .

cdr3_nt: TGTGCCAGCAGCTTAGGGGGGACAGGGGTATCACCCCTCCACTTT
cdr3_aa: CASSLGGTGVSPLHF
cdr3_length: 15
d_call: TRBD1
j_call: TRBJ1-6
v_call: TRBV7-9
clone_size: .

cdr3_nt: TGCGCCAGCAGCCAAGATCCCCGGGACAGCTATGGCTACACCTTC
cdr3_aa: CASSQDPRDSYGYTF
cdr3_length: 15
d_call: TRBD1
j_call: TRBJ1-2
v_call: TRBV4-3
clone_size: .

cdr3_nt: TGTGCCATCAGTGAGTCGTGGGACAGGGGGCGGCATGTGCAGTCACCCCTCCACTTT
cdr3_aa: CAISESWDRGRHVQSPLHF
cdr3_length: 19
d_call: TRBD1
j_call: TRBJ1-6
v_call: TRBV10-3
clone_size: .

cdr3_nt: TGTGCCAGCAGCCGCAGACTAGCAAACACCGGGGAGCTGTTTTTT
cdr3_aa: CASSRRLANTGELFF
cdr3_length: 15
d_call: TRBD2
j_call: TRBJ2-2
v_call: TRBV9
clone_size: .

cdr3_nt: TGTGCCAGCAGCTACGGACAGGGGAACACTGAAGCTTTCTTT
cdr3_aa: CASSYGQGNTEAFF
cdr3_length: 14
d_call: TRBD1
j_call: TRBJ1-1
v_call: TRBV7-2
clone_size: .

cdr3_nt: TGTGCCAGCAGCTTAGGATTAGGGGGGGCGCGTTGGGAAAAACTGTTTTTT
cdr3_aa: CASSLGLGGARWEKLFF
cdr3_length: 17
d_call: .
j_call: TRBJ1-4
v_call: TRBV7-2
clone_size: .

cdr3_nt: TGTGCCAGCAGCTTGACGGCGAGGCAGCCCCAGCATTTT
cdr3_aa: CASSLTARQPQHF
cdr3_length: 13
d_call: .
j_call: TRBJ1-5
v_call: TRBV7-2
clone_size: .

cdr3_nt: TGTGCCAGCAGCTCGCATTCCGGGACAAGGGATGGGTACACCTTC
cdr3_aa: CASSSHSGTRDGYTF
cdr3_length: 15
d_call: .
j_call: TRBJ1-2
v_call: TRBV7-2
clone_size: .

cdr3_nt: TGTGCCAGCAGTTACCCCCCAGGGGGAGTCTACAATGAGCAGTTCTTC
cdr3_aa: CASSYPPGGVYNEQFF
cdr3_length: 16
d_call: TRBD1
j_call: TRBJ2-1
v_call: TRBV6-2/TRBV6-3
clone_size: .

cdr3_nt: TGCGCCAGCAGCCAAGATCGCGGGGGTATCTATGGCTACACCTTC
cdr3_aa: CASSQDRGGIYGYTF
cdr3_length: 15
d_call: .
j_call: TRBJ1-2
v_call: TRBV4-1
clone_size: once

cdr3_nt: TGCGCCAGCAGTCCCCCGGACAGGGGGCTACCCGGGGAGCTGTTTTTT
cdr3_aa: CASSPPDRGLPGELFF
cdr3_length: 16
d_call: TRBD1
j_call: TRBJ2-2
v_call: TRBV10-2
clone_size: .

cdr3_nt: TGTGCCAGCAGTGTCGGGACAGTTAATGAAAAACTGTTTTTT
cdr3_aa: CASSVGTVNEKLFF
cdr3_length: 14
d_call: TRBD1
j_call: TRBJ1-4
v_call: TRBV2
clone_size: .

cdr3_nt: TGTGCCAGCAGCCCTGGACAGAATAACTATGGCTACACCTTC
cdr3_aa: CASSPGQNNYGYTF
cdr3_length: 14
d_call: .
j_call: TRBJ1-2
v_call: TRBV5-4
clone_size: few

cdr3_nt: TGTGCCAGCAGCTTGGACTACGGGTTATTTGGAAACACCATATATTTT
cdr3_aa: CASSLDYGLFGNTIYF
cdr3_length: 16
d_call: .
j_call: TRBJ1-3
v_call: TRBV5-6
clone_size: .

cdr3_nt: TGTGCCAGCAGCTTAGGGTCCCAGGGGGCAAGTGAAAAACTGTTTTTT
cdr3_aa: CASSLGSQGASEKLFF
cdr3_length: 16
d_call: TRBD1
j_call: TRBJ1-4
v_call: TRBV7-9
clone_size: .

cdr3_nt: TGTGCCAGCAGCTTACGGTCCATCTCCTCTGGTGGCTACACCTTC
cdr3_aa: CASSLRSISSGGYTF
cdr3_length: 15
d_call: .
j_call: TRBJ1-2
v_call: TRBV7-9
clone_size: .

cdr3_nt: TGCGCCAGCAGACTACAGGACAGCTCCTACAATGAGCAGTTCTTC
cdr3_aa: CASRLQDSSYNEQFF
cdr3_length: 15
d_call: .
j_call: TRBJ2-1
v_call: TRBV5-1
clone_size: .

cdr3_nt: TGTGCCAGCAGCTTAACTCGGAACACCGGGGAGCTGTTTTTT
cdr3_aa: CASSLTRNTGELFF
cdr3_length: 14
d_call: .
j_call: TRBJ2-2
v_call: TRBV7-3
clone_size: .

cdr3_nt: TGTGCCACCAGTGACGGACAGGGAGGACAAGAGACCCAGTACTTC
cdr3_aa: CATSDGQGGQETQYF
cdr3_length: 15
d_call: TRBD1
j_call: TRBJ2-5
v_call: TRBV24-1
clone_size: few